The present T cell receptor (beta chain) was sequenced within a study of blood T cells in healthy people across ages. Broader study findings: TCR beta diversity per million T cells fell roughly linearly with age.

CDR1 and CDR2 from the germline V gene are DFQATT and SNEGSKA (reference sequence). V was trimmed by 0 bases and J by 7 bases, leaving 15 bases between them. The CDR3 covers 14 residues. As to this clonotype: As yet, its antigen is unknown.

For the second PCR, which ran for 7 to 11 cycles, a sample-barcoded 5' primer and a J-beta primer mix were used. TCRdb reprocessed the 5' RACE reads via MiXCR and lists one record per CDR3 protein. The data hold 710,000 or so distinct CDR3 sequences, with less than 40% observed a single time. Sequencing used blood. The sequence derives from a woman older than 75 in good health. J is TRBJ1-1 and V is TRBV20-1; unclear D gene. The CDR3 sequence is CSARDARAAGEAFF. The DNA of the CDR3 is TGCAGTGCTAGAGACGCCCGGGCCGCGGGTGAAGCTTTCTTT.